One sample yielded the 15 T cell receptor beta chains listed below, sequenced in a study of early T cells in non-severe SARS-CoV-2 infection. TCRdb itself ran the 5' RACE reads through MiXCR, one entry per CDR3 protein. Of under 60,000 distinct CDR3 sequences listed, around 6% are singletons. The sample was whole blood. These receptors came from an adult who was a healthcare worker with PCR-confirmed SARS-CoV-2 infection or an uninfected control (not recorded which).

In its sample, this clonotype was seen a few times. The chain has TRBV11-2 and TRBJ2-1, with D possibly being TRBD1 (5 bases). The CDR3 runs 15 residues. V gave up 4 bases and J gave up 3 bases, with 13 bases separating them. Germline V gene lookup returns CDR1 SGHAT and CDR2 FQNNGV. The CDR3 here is CASSSDTLNYNEQFF. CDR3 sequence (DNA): TGTGCCAGCAGCTCGGACACTTTAAACTACAATGAGCAGTTCTTC.

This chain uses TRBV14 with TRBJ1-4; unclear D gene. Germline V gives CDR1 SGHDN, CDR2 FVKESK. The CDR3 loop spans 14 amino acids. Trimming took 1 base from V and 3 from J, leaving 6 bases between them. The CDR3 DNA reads TGTGCCAGCAGCCAAGGAGCGGCTAATGAAAAACTGTTTTTT. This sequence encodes CASSQGAANEKLFF. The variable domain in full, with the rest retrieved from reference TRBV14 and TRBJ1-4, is EAGVTQFPSHSVIEKGQTVTLRCDPISGHDNLYWYRRVMGKEIKFLLHFVKESKQDESGMPNNRFLAERTGGTYSTLKVQPAELEDSGVYFCASSQGAANEKLFFGSGTQLSVL.

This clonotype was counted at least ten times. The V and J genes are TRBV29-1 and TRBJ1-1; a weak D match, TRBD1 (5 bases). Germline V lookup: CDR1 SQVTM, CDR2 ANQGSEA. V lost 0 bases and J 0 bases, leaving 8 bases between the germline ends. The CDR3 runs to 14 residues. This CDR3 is CSVEEGGLNTEAFF. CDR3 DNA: TGCAGCGTTGAAGAGGGGGGATTGAACACTGAAGCTTTCTTT.

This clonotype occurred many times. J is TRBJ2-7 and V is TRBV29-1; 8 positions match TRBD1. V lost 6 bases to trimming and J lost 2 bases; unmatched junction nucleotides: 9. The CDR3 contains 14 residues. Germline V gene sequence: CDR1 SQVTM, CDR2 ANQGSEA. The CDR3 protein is CSVELGTGAYEQYF. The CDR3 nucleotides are TGCAGCGTAGAGTTGGGGACAGGAGCCTACGAGCAGTACTTC.

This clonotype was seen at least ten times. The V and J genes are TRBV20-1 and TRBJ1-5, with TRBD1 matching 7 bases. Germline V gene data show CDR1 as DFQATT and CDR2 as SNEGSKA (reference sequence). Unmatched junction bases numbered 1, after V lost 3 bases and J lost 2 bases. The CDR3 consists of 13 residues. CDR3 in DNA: TGCAGTGCTAGGGGGACAGGCAATCAGCCCCAGCATTTT. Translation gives CSARGTGNQPQHF.

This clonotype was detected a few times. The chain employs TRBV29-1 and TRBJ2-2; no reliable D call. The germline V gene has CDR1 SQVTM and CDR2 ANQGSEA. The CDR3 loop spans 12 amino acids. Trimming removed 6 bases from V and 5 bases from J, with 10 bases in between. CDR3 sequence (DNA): TGCAGCGTGAGCCAAGGGACCGGGGAGCTGTTTTTT. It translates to CSVSQGTGELFF.

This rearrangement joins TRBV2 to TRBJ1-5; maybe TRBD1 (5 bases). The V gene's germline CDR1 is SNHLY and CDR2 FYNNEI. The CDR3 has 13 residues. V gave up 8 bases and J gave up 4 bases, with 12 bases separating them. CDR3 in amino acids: CASLGEANQPQHF. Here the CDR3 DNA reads TGTGCCAGCCTAGGGGAGGCTAATCAGCCCCAGCATTTT.

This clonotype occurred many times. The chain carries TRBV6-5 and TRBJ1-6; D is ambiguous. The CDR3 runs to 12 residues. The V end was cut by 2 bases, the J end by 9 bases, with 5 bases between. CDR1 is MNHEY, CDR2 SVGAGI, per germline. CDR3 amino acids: CASSYIGSPLHF. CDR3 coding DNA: TGTGCCAGCAGTTACATCGGTTCACCCCTCCACTTT.

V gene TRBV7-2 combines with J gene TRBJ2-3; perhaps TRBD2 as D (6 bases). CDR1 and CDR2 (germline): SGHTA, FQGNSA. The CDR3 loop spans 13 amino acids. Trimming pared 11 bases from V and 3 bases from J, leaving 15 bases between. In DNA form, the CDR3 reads TGTGCCCCTCCGGGGGTCCGTACAGATACGCAGTATTTT. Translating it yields CAPPGVRTDTQYF.

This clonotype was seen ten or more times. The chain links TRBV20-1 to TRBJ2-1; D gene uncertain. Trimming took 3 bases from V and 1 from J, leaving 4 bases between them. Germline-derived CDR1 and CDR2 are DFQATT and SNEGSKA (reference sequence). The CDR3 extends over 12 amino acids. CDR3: CSASRSYNEQFF. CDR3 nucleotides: TGCAGTGCTAGTCGGTCCTACAATGAGCAGTTCTTC.

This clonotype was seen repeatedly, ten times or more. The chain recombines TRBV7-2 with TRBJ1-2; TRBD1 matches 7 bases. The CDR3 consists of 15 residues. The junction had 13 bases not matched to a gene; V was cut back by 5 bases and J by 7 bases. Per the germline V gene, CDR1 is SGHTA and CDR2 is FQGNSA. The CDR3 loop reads CASSRIRDSIGGYTF. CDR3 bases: TGTGCCAGCAGCAGGATCCGGGACAGCATAGGTGGCTACACCTTC.

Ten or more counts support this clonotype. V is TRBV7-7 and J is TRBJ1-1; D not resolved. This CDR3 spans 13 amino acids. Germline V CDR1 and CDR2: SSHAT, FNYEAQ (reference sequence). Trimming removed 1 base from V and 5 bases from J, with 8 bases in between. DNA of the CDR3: TGTGCCAGCAGCTTAGAACGAGGGACTGAAGCTTTCTTT. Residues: CASSLERGTEAFF. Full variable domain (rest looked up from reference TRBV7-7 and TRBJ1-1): GAGVSQSPRYKVTKRGQDVTLRCDPISSHATLYWYQQALGQGPEFLTYFNYEAQPDKSGLPSDRFSAERPEGSISTLTIQRTEQRDSAMYRCASSLERGTEAFFGQGTRLTVV.

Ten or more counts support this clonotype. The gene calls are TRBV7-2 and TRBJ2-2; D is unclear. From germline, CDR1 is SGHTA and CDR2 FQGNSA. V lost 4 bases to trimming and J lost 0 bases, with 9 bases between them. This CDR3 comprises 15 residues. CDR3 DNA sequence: TGTGCCAGCAGCTCCGAGGCCGCGAACACCGGGGAGCTGTTTTTT. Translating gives CASSSEAANTGELFF.

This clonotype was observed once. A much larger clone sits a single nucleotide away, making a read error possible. The CDR3 protein is CASSYQAGPNTDTQYF. In DNA, the CDR3 is TGTGCCAGCAGCTATCAAGCGGGGCCGAACACAGATACGCAGTATTTT. The chain has TRBV7-9 and TRBJ2-3; 7 nucleotides align to TRBD2. The V and J ends lost 4 bases and 2 bases, in that order; junction bases with no gene match: 9. CDR1 is SEHNR, CDR2 FQNEAQ, per germline (reference sequence). CDR3 length: 16 residues.

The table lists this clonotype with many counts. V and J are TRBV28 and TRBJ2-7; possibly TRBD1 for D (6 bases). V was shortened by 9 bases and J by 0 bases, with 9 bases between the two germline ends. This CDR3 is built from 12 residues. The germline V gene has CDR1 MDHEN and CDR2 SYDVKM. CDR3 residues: CASGQLSYEQYF. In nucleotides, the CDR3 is TGTGCCAGTGGACAGCTCTCCTACGAGCAGTACTTC.